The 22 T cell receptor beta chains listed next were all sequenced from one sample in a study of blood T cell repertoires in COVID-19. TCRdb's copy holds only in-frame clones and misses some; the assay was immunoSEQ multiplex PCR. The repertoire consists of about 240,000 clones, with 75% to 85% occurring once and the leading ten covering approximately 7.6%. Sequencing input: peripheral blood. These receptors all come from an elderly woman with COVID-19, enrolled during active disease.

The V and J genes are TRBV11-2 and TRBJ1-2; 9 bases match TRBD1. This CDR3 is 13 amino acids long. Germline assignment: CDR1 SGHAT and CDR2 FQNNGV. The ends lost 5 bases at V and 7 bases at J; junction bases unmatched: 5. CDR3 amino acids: CASSLGQGLGYTF. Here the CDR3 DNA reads TGTGCCAGCAGCCTCGGACAGGGGCTTGGCTACACCTTC.

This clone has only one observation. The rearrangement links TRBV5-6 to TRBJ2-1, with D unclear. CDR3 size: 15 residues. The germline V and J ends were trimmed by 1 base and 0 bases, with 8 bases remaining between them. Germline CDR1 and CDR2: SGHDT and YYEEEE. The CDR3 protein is CASSLRRISYNEQFF. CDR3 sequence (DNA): TGTGCCAGCAGCTTGAGGCGGATCTCCTACAATGAGCAGTTCTTC.

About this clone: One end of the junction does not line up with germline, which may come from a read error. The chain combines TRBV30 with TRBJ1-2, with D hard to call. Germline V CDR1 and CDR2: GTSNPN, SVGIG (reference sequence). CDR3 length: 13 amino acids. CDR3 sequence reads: CALRQPPNYDYTF. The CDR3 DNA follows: TGTGCCTTGCGGCAGCCTCCTAACTATGACTACACCTTC. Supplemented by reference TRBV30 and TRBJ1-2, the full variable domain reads SQTIHQWPATLVQPVGSPLSLECTVEGTSNPNLYWYRQAAGRGLQLLFYSVGIGQISSEVPQNLSASRPQDRQFILSSKKLLLSDSGFYLCALRQPPNYDYTFGSGTRLTVV.

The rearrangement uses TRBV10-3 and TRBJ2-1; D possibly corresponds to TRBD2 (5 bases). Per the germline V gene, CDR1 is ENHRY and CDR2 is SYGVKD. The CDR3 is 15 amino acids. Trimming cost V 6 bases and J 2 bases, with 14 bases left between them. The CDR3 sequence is CAISPTTEAYNEQFF. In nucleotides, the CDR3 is TGTGCCATCAGCCCAACTACGGAGGCCTACAATGAGCAGTTCTTC.

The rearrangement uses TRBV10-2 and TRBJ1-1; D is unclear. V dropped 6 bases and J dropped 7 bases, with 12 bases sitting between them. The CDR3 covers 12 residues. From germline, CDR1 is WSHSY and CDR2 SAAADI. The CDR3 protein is CASRDSAREAFF. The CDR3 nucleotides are TGCGCCAGCAGGGACTCCGCTCGTGAAGCTTTCTTT.

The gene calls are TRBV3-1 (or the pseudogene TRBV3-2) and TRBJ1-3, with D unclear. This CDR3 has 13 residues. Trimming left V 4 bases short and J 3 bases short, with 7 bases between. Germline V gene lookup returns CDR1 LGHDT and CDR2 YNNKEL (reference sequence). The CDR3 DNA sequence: TGTGCCAGCAGCCCTTTGAGTGGAAACACCATATATTTT. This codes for CASSPLSGNTIYF.

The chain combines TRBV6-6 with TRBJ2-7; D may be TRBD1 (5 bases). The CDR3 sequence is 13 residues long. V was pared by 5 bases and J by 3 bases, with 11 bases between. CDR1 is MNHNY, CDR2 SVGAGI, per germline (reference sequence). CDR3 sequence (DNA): TGTGCCAGCAGTCGACCCCAGGGCTACGAGCAGTACTTC. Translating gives CASSRPQGYEQYF.

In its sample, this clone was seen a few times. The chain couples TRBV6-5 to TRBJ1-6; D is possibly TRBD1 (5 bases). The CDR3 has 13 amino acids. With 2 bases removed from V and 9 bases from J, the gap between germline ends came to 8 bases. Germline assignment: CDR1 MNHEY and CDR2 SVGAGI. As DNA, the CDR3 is TGTGCCAGCAGTTACGAGACAGTTTCACCCCTCCACTTT. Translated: CASSYETVSPLHF.

The CDR3 here is CASSLSRGAQQYF. In DNA, the CDR3 is TGTGCCAGCAGCTTGAGTCGGGGGGCTCAGCAGTACTTC. The chain joins TRBV7-2 to TRBJ2-7, with D perhaps matching TRBD2 (7 bases). Germline CDR1 is SGHTA and CDR2 is FQGNSA. Trimming cost V 3 bases and J 8 bases, with 14 bases left between them. The CDR3 loop spans 13 amino acids.

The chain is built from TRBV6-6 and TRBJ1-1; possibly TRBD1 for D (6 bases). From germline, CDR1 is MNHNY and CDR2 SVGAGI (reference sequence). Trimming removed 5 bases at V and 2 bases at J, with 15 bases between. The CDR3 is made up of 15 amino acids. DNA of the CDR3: TGTGCCAGCAGTACCAATCTACAGGGAAACACTGAAGCTTTCTTT. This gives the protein CASSTNLQGNTEAFF.

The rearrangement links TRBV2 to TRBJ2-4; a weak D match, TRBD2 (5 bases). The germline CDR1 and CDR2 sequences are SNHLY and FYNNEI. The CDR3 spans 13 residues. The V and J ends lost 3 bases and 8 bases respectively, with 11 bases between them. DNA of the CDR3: TGTGCCAGCAGTGAGACGGGATGGGACATTCAGTACTTC. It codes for CASSETGWDIQYF.

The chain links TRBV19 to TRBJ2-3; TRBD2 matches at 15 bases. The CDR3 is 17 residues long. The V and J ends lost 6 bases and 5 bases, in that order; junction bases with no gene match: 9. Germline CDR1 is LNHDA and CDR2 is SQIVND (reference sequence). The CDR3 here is CASRGGLAGGPGDTQYF. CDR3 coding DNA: TGTGCCAGTAGAGGAGGACTAGCGGGAGGGCCAGGAGATACGCAGTATTTT.

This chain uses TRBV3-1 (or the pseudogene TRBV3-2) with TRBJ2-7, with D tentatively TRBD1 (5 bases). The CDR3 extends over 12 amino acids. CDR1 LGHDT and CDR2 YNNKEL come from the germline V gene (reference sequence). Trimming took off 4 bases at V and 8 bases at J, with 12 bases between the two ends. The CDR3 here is CASSPESGQQYF. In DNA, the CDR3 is TGTGCCAGCAGCCCTGAATCAGGGCAGCAGTACTTC.

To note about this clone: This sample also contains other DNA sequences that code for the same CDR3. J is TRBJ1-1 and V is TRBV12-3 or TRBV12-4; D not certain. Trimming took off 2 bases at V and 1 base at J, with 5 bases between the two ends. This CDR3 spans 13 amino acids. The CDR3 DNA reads TGTGCCAGCAGTTTACAGGAGAACACTGAAGCTTTCTTT. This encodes CASSLQENTEAFF.

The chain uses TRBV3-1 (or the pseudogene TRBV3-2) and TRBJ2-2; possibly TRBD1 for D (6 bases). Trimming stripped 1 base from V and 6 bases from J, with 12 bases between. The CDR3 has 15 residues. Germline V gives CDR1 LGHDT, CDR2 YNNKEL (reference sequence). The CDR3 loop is CASSQARGRAGELFF. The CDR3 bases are TGTGCCAGCAGCCAAGCCAGGGGAAGGGCCGGGGAGCTGTTTTTT.

CDR3 residues: CAWSASTGISGNTIYF. The CDR3 DNA is TGTGCCTGGAGTGCCTCGACAGGGATCTCTGGAAACACCATATATTTT. The chain recombines TRBV30 with TRBJ1-3; 7 bases are shared with TRBD1. In germline, CDR1 is GTSNPN, CDR2 SVGIG (reference sequence). V dropped 1 base and J dropped 0; count of bases not matched to a gene: 6. CDR3 length: 16 residues.

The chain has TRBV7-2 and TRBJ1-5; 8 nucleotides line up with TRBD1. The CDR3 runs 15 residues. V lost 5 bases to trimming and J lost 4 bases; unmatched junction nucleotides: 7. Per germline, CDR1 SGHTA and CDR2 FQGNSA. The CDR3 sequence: CASSPRTGRNQPQHF. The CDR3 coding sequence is TGTGCCAGCAGCCCTCGGACAGGGAGGAATCAGCCCCAGCATTTT. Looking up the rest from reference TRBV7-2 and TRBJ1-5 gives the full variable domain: GAGVSQSPSNKVTEKGKDVELRCDPISGHTALYWYRQSLGQGLEFLIYFQGNSAPDKSGLPSDRFSAERTGGSVSTLTIQRTQQEDSAVYLCASSPRTGRNQPQHFGDGTRLSIL.

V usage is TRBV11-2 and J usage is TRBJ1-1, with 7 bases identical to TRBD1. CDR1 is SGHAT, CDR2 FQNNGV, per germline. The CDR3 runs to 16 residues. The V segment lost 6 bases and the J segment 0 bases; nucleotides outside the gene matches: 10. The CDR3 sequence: CASRLRGQIMNTEAFF. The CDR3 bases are TGTGCCAGCAGGCTTAGGGGACAGATCATGAACACTGAAGCTTTCTTT. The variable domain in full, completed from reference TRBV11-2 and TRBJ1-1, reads EAGVAQSPRYKIIEKRQSVAFWCNPISGHATLYWYQQILGQGPKLLIQFQNNGVVDDSQLPKDRFSAERLKGVDSTLKIQPAKLEDSAVYLCASRLRGQIMNTEAFFGQGTRLTVV.

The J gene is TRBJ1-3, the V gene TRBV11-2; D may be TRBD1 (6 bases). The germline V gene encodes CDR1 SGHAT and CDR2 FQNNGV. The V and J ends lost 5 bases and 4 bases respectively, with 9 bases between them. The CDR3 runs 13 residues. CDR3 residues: CASSHQGGNTIYF. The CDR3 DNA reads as TGTGCCAGCAGCCATCAGGGGGGAAACACCATATATTTT.

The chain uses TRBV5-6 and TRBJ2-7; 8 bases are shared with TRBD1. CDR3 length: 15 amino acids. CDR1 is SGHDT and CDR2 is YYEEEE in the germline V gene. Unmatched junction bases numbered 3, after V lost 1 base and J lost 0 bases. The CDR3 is CASSLRDRPSYEQYF. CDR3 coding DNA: TGTGCCAGCAGCTTGAGGGACAGGCCCTCCTACGAGCAGTACTTC.

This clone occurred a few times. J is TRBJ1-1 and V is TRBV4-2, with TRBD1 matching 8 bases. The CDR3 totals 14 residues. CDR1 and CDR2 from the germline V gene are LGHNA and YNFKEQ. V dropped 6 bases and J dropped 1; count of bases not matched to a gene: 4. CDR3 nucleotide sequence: TGTGCCAGCAGTTGGGGGACAGGGAACACTGAAGCTTTCTTT. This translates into CASSWGTGNTEAFF.

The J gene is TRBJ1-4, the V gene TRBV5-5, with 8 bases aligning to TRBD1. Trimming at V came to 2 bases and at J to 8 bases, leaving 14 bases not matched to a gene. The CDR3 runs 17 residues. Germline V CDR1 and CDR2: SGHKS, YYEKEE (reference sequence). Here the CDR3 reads CASSFGGAGTGHEKLFF. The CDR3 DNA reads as TGTGCCAGCAGCTTTGGGGGTGCGGGGACAGGTCACGAAAAACTGTTTTTT. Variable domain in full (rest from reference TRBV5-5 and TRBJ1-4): DAGVTQSPTHLIKTRGQQVTLRCSPISGHKSVSWYQQVLGQGPQFIFQYYEKEERGRGNFPDRFSARQFPNYSSELNVNALLLGDSALYLCASSFGGAGTGHEKLFFGSGTQLSVL.